This T cell receptor beta chain derives from a study of beta chain features in type 1 diabetes. Comment on this clone: The antigen remains unidentified.

Each donor gave one heparinised blood draw averaging about 110 mL. Central memory, naive, regulatory and stem cell-like memory CD4+ cells were sorted by CD45RO/CCR7/CD25/CD127/CD95/CD27. The authors reverse transcribed all of the isolated RNA, so sequencing captured expressed TCRB transcripts. Using immunoSEQ multiplex PCR, the repertoire was profiled, and TCRdb retains in-frame clones only, with some absent. The table records some 170,000 clones, roughly 63% of them present only once. Trimming took 0 bases from V and 5 from J, leaving 13 bases between them. From germline, CDR1 is LGHNA and CDR2 YSLEER. This CDR3 spans 15 amino acids. Whole-study results and caveats: In every one of the four CD4+ subsets, TCRB CDR3s were moderately but significantly shorter in Type 1 diabetes patients. Researchers could not determine here whether HLA type influences TCRB rearrangement. Possible PCR preference for shorter templates applied equally to patients and controls.

The genes are TRBV4-3 and TRBJ2-5, with D hard to call. Specimen: naive CD4+ T cells from blood. This TCR was recovered from a man younger than 45 with type 1 diabetes. The CDR3 here is CASSQEDQAGETQYF. CDR3 nucleotide sequence: TGCGCCAGCAGCCAAGAGGACCAGGCTGGGGAGACCCAGTACTTC.